A selection of T cell receptor beta chains follows, all from one sample in a study of tissue T cells after allogeneic stem cell transplantation. Produced via immunoSEQ multiplex PCR; TCRdb's table is partial and in-frame only. Among about 6,300 clones listed, 65% to 80% were seen once. This sample comprised tissue from the rectum, obtained at autopsy. The receptor set was obtained from a woman aged 18-50 years with breast cancer. Each CDR3 is given with its conserved first and last residue. A D gene is named only where the DNA matches it firmly. Size values are once, few and many counts, or a class for expanded clones, and some rows have none.

v_call	j_call	d_call	clone_size	cdr3_aa	cdr3_nt
TRBV7-9	TRBJ2-3	-	once	CASSLGASTDTQYF	TGTGCCAGCAGCTTAGGGGCCTCCACAGATACGCAGTATTTT
TRBV7-2	TRBJ1-1	-	-	CASNRDGRGEAFF	TGTGCCAGCAACCGTGACGGGAGGGGTGAAGCTTTCTTT
TRBV3-1/TRBV3-2	TRBJ2-1	-	-	CASSPVGNEQFF	TGTGCCAGCAGCCCCGTGGGCAATGAGCAGTTCTTC
TRBV28	TRBJ2-3	TRBD2	-	CASSHPTSLGGGMQYF	TGTGCCAGCAGCCACCCTACCTCCCTTGGGGGAGGGATGCAGTATTTT
TRBV10-1	TRBJ1-5	-	-	CASKTQGCQPQHF	TGCGCCAGCAAAACTCAGGGGTGTCAGCCCCAGCATTTT
TRBV5-1	TRBJ2-2	-	once	CASSFSGNTGELFF	TGCGCCAGCAGCTTTAGCGGGAACACCGGGGAGCTGTTTTTT
TRBV5-1	TRBJ2-2	TRBD2	-	CASSSSWAGAGELFF	TGCGCCAGCAGCTCATCCTGGGCGGGGGCCGGGGAGCTGTTTTTT
TRBV7-3	TRBJ2-3	-	-	CASSTGPASDTQYF	TGTGCCAGCAGCACGGGACCAGCCTCAGATACGCAGTATTTT
TRBV7-9	TRBJ1-6	TRBD1	-	CASSPGVSGGPLHF	TGTGCCAGCAGCCCAGGGGTCTCAGGGGGCCCCCTCCACTTT
TRBV6-6	TRBJ1-2	TRBD1	-	CASIPRDRVSGGYTF	TGTGCCAGCATACCGAGGGACAGGGTCTCTGGTGGCTACACCTTC
TRBV29-1	TRBJ2-5	-	few	CSVEDPWTEKSETQYF	TGCAGCGTTGAAGACCCCTGGACAGAAAAGTCGGAGACCCAGTACTTC
TRBV30	TRBJ2-7	-	-	CAWRGPTYEQYF	TGTGCCTGGAGGGGGCCCACCTACGAGCAGTACTTC